This TCR beta chain emerged from a study of beta chain features in type 1 diabetes. Expressed TCRB transcripts were sequenced, since all the RNA that had been isolated was reverse transcribed. TCRdb's copy holds only in-frame clones and misses some; the assay was immunoSEQ multiplex PCR. The sample contains roughly 310,000 clones, approximately 11% of which appear only once. The sample holds a few counts of this clone. The TCR originated in a woman aged 30 to 39 in good health. Input material: naive CD4+ T cells from blood.

The CDR3 nucleotides read TGTGCCAGCTCTCCTGAAGACAGCTACGAGCAGTACTTC. Translating gives CASSPEDSYEQYF. The chain employs TRBV18 and TRBJ2-7, with D possibly matching TRBD1 (5 bases). The V end was cut by 6 bases, the J end by 3 bases, with 12 bases between. The CDR3 length is 13 residues. Germline CDR1 reads KGHSH; CDR2 reads LQKENI.